The entry that follows covers one T cell receptor beta chain sequence. This clone was detected only once. No antigen is known for it. No much larger clone exists at a distance of one base, and base qualities are not known. The sample is drawn from a study of cytomegalovirus exposure and HLA in healthy donors (dated by TCRdb to 2015 to 2018). General notes on the study: An earlier analysis of 587 of the donors reported roughly 300 Gb of sequence data and 117 million unique TCR beta sequences from roughly 200 million T cells. An early release covering roughly 600 HLA-typed donors comprised about 290 gigabases of sequencing data and 85 million to 100 million unique TCR sequences. Among the roughly 400 genotyped donors, around 81% belonged to the genetic ancestry cluster associated with self-reported Caucasian donors. The study aimed to test whether cataloging public T cell receptors could reveal signatures of past pathogen exposure. The study profiled the T cell repertoires of about 720 subjects by immunosequencing and related them to cytomegalovirus serostatus. Besides the first cohort of roughly 640 subjects, a separate validation cohort made up of 120 different subjects was used. To predict cytomegalovirus infection status, the study combined high-throughput TCR immunosequencing, statistical association of individual TCRs with disease status, and machine learning. A later analysis re-examined previously published TCR beta repertoires from more than 600 donors and added high-resolution HLA genotyping to investigate patterns of TCR occurrence. In the later analysis, no new phenotypic data were used to find candidate immune exposures; instead, reliance was placed on TCR beta sequences and their occurrence across donors. In an earlier analysis of 587 of the donors, high-throughput TCR beta sequencing was used to judge whether each TCR beta V gene segment behaved as functional or pseudogenic. Donor age, sex, ethnicity and CMV serostatus were compiled together with the repertoire data. In a later genetic analysis, genome-wide SNP genotypes for about 65% of the roughly 700 donors were used, and that subset was treated as a discovery cohort. All discovery cohort repertoires had been generated on a single sequencing platform. Both class I and class II loci were covered by HLA typing, at four-digit resolution. Typing coverage varied by locus: roughly 620-640 donors for A, B, C, DRB1 and DQB1; roughly 510 for DQA1; over 600 for DPA1; approximately 450 for DPB1. Because of strong linkage in the cohort, five DR-DQ haplotypes were treated as single units for association and clustering. On average, roughly 250,000 unique TCR beta nucleotide sequences were sequenced per donor among 300 to 500 genotyped donors of the cohort, with roughly 18% of those sequences being non-productive.

Here is what the overall study found, with its caveats: Three of the identified cytomegalovirus-associated TCR beta chains were confirmed in vitro to be specific for cytomegalovirus antigens. Roughly uniform sequencing depth across donors was assumed in presence/absence analyses, although this assumption may not hold. In an earlier analysis of some 540 of the donors, most TCR beta V segments appeared in productive rearrangements about 87% or about 30% of the time, broadly matching IMGT annotations. In a later analysis, most CMV-associated TCR beta chains were found to appear HLA-restricted, with HLA associations seemingly driven largely by CMV exposure. According to the authors, the approach could potentially be generalized to other disease states and immunological phenotypes. Because some donors lacked HLA typing at each locus, the association tests relied only on the typed subset. A further reported finding was that TCR beta sequences accurately predicted the HLA-A and HLA-B alleles for most subjects in the first cohort. V-gene and J-gene trimming of TCR beta chains was associated with a missense DCLRE1C variant in a later genetic analysis, and the association was replicated in an independent cohort. A group of highly shared sequence variants was considered likely to be a technical artifact of the sequencing pipeline. In a later analysis, several top co-occurrence clusters were reported to appear linked to parvovirus B19, influenza, CMV and Epstein-Barr virus. The classifier was reported to diagnose cytomegalovirus status with high specificity and sensitivity in both the original cohort and the validation cohort. In a later analysis, HLA-associated TCR beta chains were found to be more clonally expanded and to have lower generation probabilities than equally common non-associated chains. While some public TCRs were present in many individuals, most TCR sequences turned up only very rarely across donors. Immune exposure information for the cohort was limited to CMV serostatus. In this cohort, only TCR beta chains were sequenced, and detectable features were limited by the absence of alpha or paired-chain data. Specific HLA alleles were associated with 16,951 TCR beta sequences at a false discovery rate of 0.05 in a later analysis. Linkage disequilibrium might explain the correlated functional status among segregating V segments, but an unknown experimental factor could not be ruled out. In a later genetic analysis, fewer N-insertions in productive TCRs were reported among donors in an Asian-associated ancestry cluster than the roughly 700-donor mean. The earlier analysis of almost 600 of the donors excluded 15 to 20 rarely observed V segments, including chromosome 9 orphons, because counts were too low. When HLA alleles, especially DR and DQ, strongly co-occurred, TCR associations were difficult to assign to individual alleles. In a later analysis, TCR association rates were found to vary across HLA loci, with the most associated TCRs seen for DRB1 alleles and the fewest for HLA-C alleles. In the study, around 160 TCR beta chains were listed as associated with cytomegalovirus.

The cohort consisted of hundreds of healthy bone marrow donors. Cohort members were all nominally healthy when sampled, although unrecorded immune exposures were likely present. The donor tested CMV seronegative and was one of the 352 seronegative cohort members. Every donor gave a peripheral blood sample, and the peripheral blood mononuclear cells from that sample were used for TCR beta sequencing. The Qiagen DNeasy Blood Extraction Kit was used to extract genomic DNA from the blood cell samples. The receptor library was made with the immunoSEQ multiplex PCR assay. For the multiplex PCR, a mixture combining 60 forward primers for TCR Vbeta segments and 13 reverse primers for TCR Jbeta segments was used. Amplification of the CDR3 region of rearranged TCR beta genes was performed with a multiplex PCR assay on genomic DNA. The amplified TCR beta libraries were sequenced on the Illumina HiSeq System as 87-base-pair reads. The paper's processing steps were these. A later analysis tallied approximately 87 million unique TCR beta chains across the 640 or so repertoires, and 10 million to 11 million of those chains were shared by two or more donors. Raw reads were error-corrected and collapsed into unique sequences by a nearest-neighbor algorithm in which closely related sequences were merged to remove PCR and sequencing errors. V, D and J gene segments were assigned by aligning CDR3 sequences to IMGT reference sequences. For a sequence to be retained, a match of at least six nucleotides was required to both a V gene segment and a J gene segment. A rearrangement counted as productive if the CDR3 had no stop codons and remained in frame with V and J, and every other rearrangement counted as non-productive. Following IMGT convention, CDR3 was defined as the stretch from the second conserved V-encoded cysteine up to the conserved J-encoded phenylalanine. Sequences without an unambiguous match to a single V gene segment were excluded from the earlier analysis of about 600 of the donors. In an earlier analysis of approximately 500 of the donors, a V segment was called functional when productive rearrangements were above 56.7%, and segregating when the standard deviation between donors exceeded 5%. A statistical classification framework was built to diagnose cytomegalovirus status from the catalog of TCR beta chain sequences. In a later analysis, V and J genes were assigned by comparing TCR nucleotide sequences against IMGT/GENE-DB human TR gene sequences. In a later analysis, CDR3 sequences and most-parsimonious VDJ recombination scenarios were assigned using the TCRdist pipeline. In a later analysis, each TCR beta chain was defined by its CDR3 amino acid sequence together with its V-gene family, and reads lacking a unique V-gene family were excluded. In a later analysis, some 600 highly shared, low-generation-probability nucleotide sequences were removed to address suspected cross-contamination and a sequencing artifact. In a later analysis, a clonal expansion index was calculated for each public chain from normalized within-repertoire ranks of inferred template counts. Generation probabilities in a later analysis came from a VDJ recombination model fitted to out-of-frame rearrangements, and those results were checked against IGoR. In a later analysis, hypergeometric tests were used to score TCR-TCR, TCR-HLA and TCR-CMV co-occurrence, with a repertoire-size bias correction applied to TCR pairs. A later analysis estimated false discovery rates by permuting HLA or CMV assignments 20 times. In a later analysis, co-occurring TCRs were grouped using DBSCAN, with TCRdist sequence similarity added in when clustering inside HLA-allele-positive subsets. Co-occurrence clustering excluded repertoires with fewer than 30,000 or more than 120,000 public chains, plus five with anomalous nucleotide sharing. TCRdb took this table from immuneACCESS and kept in-frame rearrangements with V and J called. Such tables lack part of the clones; where checked against another copy, unresolved V genes explain under half of the gap, and the rest is unexplained. That table furnishes V, J and clone size, whereas the DNA furnished D and trimming. The table for this sample lists fewer than 200,000 clones; 68% of them were counted only once. Of the sample, roughly 1.5% is held by the ten largest clones.

The sample consisted of PBMCs. This TCR derives from a man aged 45-60 years in good health and CMV-seronegative.

The DNA sequence is as follows: TGTGCCAGCAGCGCCTCACCAGGACAGGGCTCCTACGAGCAGTACTTC. This codes for CASSASPGQGSYEQYF. This chain is built from TRBV9 and TRBJ2-7, with TRBD1 matching 8 junction bases. From the germline V gene, CDR1 is SGDLS and CDR2 is YYNGEE. V trim: 3 bases; J trim: 0 bases; unmatched bases: 8. The CDR3 holds 16 amino acids from the cysteine to the phenylalanine. Only the CDR3 DNA is retained, 48 bases long and in frame from the first base.